Listed below are T cell receptor beta chains from one sample, sequenced in a study of regulatory T cells in long-lasting Graves disease. TCRdb called the multiplex PCR reads again in MiXCR, with one record for every CDR3 protein. The sample contains fewer than 400,000 distinct CDR3 sequences, around 19% of which appear only once. This specimen consisted of peripheral blood mononuclear cells (PBMCs), obtained when the disease was refractory, from a patient treated with antithyroid drugs. Receptors were obtained from a female donor with Graves disease. Each CDR3 is given with its conserved first and last residue. Fields, in order: V gene, D gene, clone size, J gene, CDR3 protein, CDR3 DNA. A D gene is named only where the DNA matches it firmly. The size field is filled for only some rows; it gives once, few, many or a size class.

TRBV6-2/TRBV6-3	-	many	TRBJ1-2	CASSLDRSHGYTF	TGTGCCAGCAGCTTGGACAGATCCCATGGCTACACCTTC
TRBV6-1	-	few	TRBJ1-5	CASSSTQPGPPNGQPQHF	TGTGCCAGCAGCTCCACCCAACCGGGACCGCCGAACGGACAGCCCCAGCATTTT
TRBV28	-	many	TRBJ1-5	CASSLSGQPQHF	TGTGCCAGCAGCTTATCCGGACAGCCCCAGCATTTT
TRBV2	-	large	TRBJ2-7	CASSWGTPGPYEQYF	TGTGCCAGCAGTTGGGGGACACCAGGACCCTACGAGCAGTACTTC
TRBV2	TRBD2	-	TRBJ2-1	CASSERAGAGAYNEQFF	TGTGCCAGCAGTGAGCGGGCGGGAGCGGGGGCTTACAATGAGCAGTTCTTC
TRBV28	-	many	TRBJ2-4	CASSFDPGNIQYF	TGTGCCAGCAGTTTTGACCCCGGGAACATTCAGTACTTC
TRBV6-1	-	few	TRBJ2-6	CASTSVLSGANVLTF	TGTGCCAGCACCTCGGTTTTATCTGGGGCCAACGTCCTGACTTTC
TRBV5-1	TRBD2	-	TRBJ2-5	CASSLATSAETQYF	TGCGCCAGCAGCTTGGCTACTAGCGCCGAGACCCAGTACTTC
TRBV5-1	TRBD1	few	TRBJ1-6	CASSPGQGAGSPLHF	TGCGCCAGCAGCCCTGGACAGGGGGCTGGTTCACCCCTCCACTTT
TRBV2	-	many	TRBJ2-7	CASRMGAYEQYF	TGTGCCAGCAGGATGGGGGCGTACGAGCAGTACTTC
TRBV19	-	-	TRBJ2-5	CASSITVGQYQETQYF	TGTGCCAGTAGTATTACGGTAGGGCAGTACCAAGAGACCCAGTACTTC
TRBV2	-	many	TRBJ1-2	CASSPPPGNYYGYTF	TGTGCCAGCAGCCCCCCGCCGGGGAACTACTATGGCTACACCTTC
TRBV4-2	TRBD1	-	TRBJ2-7	CASSHPGQTTYEQYF	TGTGCCAGCAGCCACCCGGGACAGACGACCTACGAGCAGTACTTC
TRBV7-2	-	-	TRBJ2-1	CASSLAVGGINEQFF	TGTGCCAGCAGCTTAGCTGTGGGGGGCATAAATGAGCAGTTCTTC
TRBV28	TRBD1	many	TRBJ1-3	CASSWTGSGNTIYF	TGTGCCAGCAGTTGGACAGGGAGTGGAAACACCATATATTTT
TRBV27	-	-	TRBJ1-6	CASSLLGLYNSPLHF	TGTGCCAGCAGTTTATTGGGACTTTATAATTCACCCCTCCACTTT
TRBV6-1	-	many	TRBJ2-7	CASSDSESSYEQYF	TGTGCCAGCAGTGACAGCGAAAGCTCCTACGAGCAGTACTTC
TRBV27	-	-	TRBJ1-3	CASRDLSGNTIYF	TGTGCCAGCAGAGACCTCTCTGGAAACACCATATATTTT
TRBV11-2	-	many	TRBJ2-7	CASSPQFSSYEQYF	TGTGCCAGCAGCCCACAATTCAGCTCCTACGAGCAGTACTTC
TRBV6-1	TRBD1	-	TRBJ1-2	CASKGQGGLDGYTF	TGTGCCAGCAAAGGCCAGGGGGGCCTAGATGGCTACACCTTC
TRBV2	-	-	TRBJ2-7	CASSTDPSYEQYF	TGTGCCAGCTCCACCGACCCAAGTTACGAGCAGTACTTC
TRBV7-9	TRBD1	few	TRBJ1-6	CASSLAPGQGHSPLHF	TGTGCCAGCAGCTTGGCACCGGGACAGGGGCATTCACCCCTCCACTTT
TRBV7-3	-	-	TRBJ2-5	CASAGGLGETQYF	TGTGCCAGCGCAGGGGGGCTCGGAGAGACCCAGTACTTC
TRBV30	-	many	TRBJ1-2	CAGWMPGYYYGYTF	TGTGCCGGGTGGATGCCAGGATACTACTATGGCTACACCTTC
TRBV10-3	TRBD2	-	TRBJ2-2	CAISESFRGTSGTGELFF	TGTGCCATCAGTGAGTCTTTCCGGGGGACTAGCGGCACCGGGGAGCTGTTTTTT
TRBV28	TRBD1	many	TRBJ2-7	CASSLWDRGHHYEQYF	TGTGCCAGCAGTTTATGGGACAGGGGTCACCACTACGAGCAGTACTTC
TRBV3-1	-	many	TRBJ1-4	CASSLRGGMANEKLFF	TGTGCCAGCAGCCTTCGGGGGGGGATGGCTAATGAAAAACTGTTTTTT
TRBV9	-	-	TRBJ2-7	CASSVGQEAGHEQYF	TGTGCCAGCAGCGTAGGTCAAGAGGCCGGGCACGAGCAGTACTTC
TRBV5-5	TRBD1	many	TRBJ2-6	CASSSPGQGKNGANVLTF	TGTGCCAGCAGCTCACCGGGACAGGGGAAAAATGGGGCCAACGTCCTGACTTTC
TRBV20-1	TRBD2	many	TRBJ2-7	CSARDEGREEIYFYEQYF	TGCAGTGCTAGAGATGAAGGGCGGGAGGAGATATATTTCTACGAGCAGTACTTC
TRBV7-2	-	many	TRBJ2-5	CASSSSLETQYF	TGTGCCAGCAGCTCATCTCTTGAGACCCAGTACTTC
TRBV27	TRBD1	few	TRBJ1-1	CASSLYRGRLDTEAFF	TGTGCCAGCAGTTTATACAGGGGGCGCTTGGACACTGAAGCTTTCTTT
TRBV11-2	-	-	TRBJ2-1	CASSPLTGYNEQFF	TGTGCCAGCAGCCCTCTGACAGGCTACAATGAGCAGTTCTTC
TRBV30	TRBD1	-	TRBJ2-5	CAWRARFRGRNIWETQYF	TGTGCCTGGAGGGCAAGGTTTAGGGGGCGAAATATTTGGGAGACCCAGTACTTC
TRBV7-2	-	many	TRBJ2-5	CASSLRDGTQYF	TGTGCCAGCAGCTTAAGGGACGGGACCCAGTACTTC
TRBV7-2	TRBD1	-	TRBJ1-2	CASSLTGAEGYGYTF	TGTGCCAGCAGCTTGACAGGGGCTGAGGGCTATGGCTACACCTTC
TRBV27	TRBD2	few	TRBJ2-4	CASSLTSGGLGKNIQYF	TGTGCCAGCAGTTTAACTTCGGGAGGGCTCGGAAAAAACATTCAGTACTTC
TRBV7-3	-	-	TRBJ1-1	CASSGNGQPNTEAFF	TGTGCCAGCAGCGGCAACGGACAGCCGAACACTGAAGCTTTCTTT
TRBV5-8	-	-	TRBJ2-2	CASSFGATSTGELFF	TGTGCCAGCAGCTTTGGGGCAACGAGTACCGGGGAGCTGTTTTTT
TRBV7-6	TRBD1	many	TRBJ2-7	CASSPGTGPSYEQYF	TGTGCCAGCAGTCCCGGGACAGGTCCCTCCTACGAGCAGTACTTC
TRBV29-1	TRBD1	few	TRBJ2-7	CSATRQGLVSEQYF	TGCAGCGCCACACGACAGGGTCTGGTGTCAGAGCAGTACTTC
TRBV12-3/TRBV12-4	-	-	TRBJ2-7	CTSSSLRHYEQYF	TGTACCAGCAGTTCATTGCGTCACTACGAGCAGTACTTC
TRBV30	-	many	TRBJ2-4	CAWSVGGTKNIQYF	TGTGCCTGGAGTGTAGGGGGAACCAAAAACATTCAGTACTTC
TRBV12-3/TRBV12-4	-	-	TRBJ1-1	CASSLARLRGNTEAFF	TGTGCCAGCAGTTTAGCGCGGTTGAGGGGGAACACTGAAGCTTTCTTT
TRBV27	-	many	TRBJ2-2	CASRQGVLGELFF	TGTGCCAGCAGACAGGGCGTCCTGGGGGAGCTGTTTTTT
TRBV18	TRBD1	-	TRBJ1-2	CASSPRYRTGVDYTF	TGTGCCAGCTCACCTCGATATCGGACAGGAGTCGACTACACCTTC